This T cell receptor (beta chain) was retrieved from a study of T cells expressing NK-cell markers (dated by TCRdb to 2020 to 2022). About the study as a whole: Under 10 donors provided sorted CD3+CD56+NKG2C+, CD3+CD56+NKG2C- and CD3+CD56-NKG2C+ T-cell subsets, whose TCR beta-chain repertoires were profiled. The eight sequenced donors were randomly selected healthy volunteers, three men and five women. The libraries were sequenced on Illumina HiSeq 2000/2500, MiSeq or NextSeq, producing 2 x 150 bp reads. Among the eight sequenced donors, only one was HCMV-seronegative, while the other seven were HCMV-seropositive.

Inclusive of the bounding cysteine and phenylalanine, the CDR3 is 17 residues long. The coding DNA is unavailable. What the study reported, not specific to this receptor: Those dominant clonotypes were again the most abundant among CD3+CD56-NKG2C+ cells in a handful of donors, at about 25-60.1%. For about 6 donors, the dominant CD3+CD56+NKG2C+ clonotypes were among the top 10 CD8+ clonotypes and accounted for 1.0-7.0% of CD8+ T cells. Whether the expanded NKG2C-expressing T cell clones were specific for HCMV antigens remained unclear.

About this clonotype itself: Its antigen is not yet known.

These reads were obtained on an Illumina HiSeq 2000. TCR beta cDNA libraries were prepared using 5'RACE template switching, which introduced a universal primer site and unique molecular identifiers. Synthesis of cDNA was primed from the TCR beta constant segment and was followed by two consecutive PCR amplification steps. The source study handled its data this way. MIGEC was used to demultiplex reads and group the reads by UMI, and MiTCR was used to assemble and quantify clonotypes. Only TCR cDNA sequences supported by at least two reads were kept to exclude erroneous sequences. Downstream repertoire analysis used the tcR package, and clonotypes were matched across fractions by CDR3 nucleotide sequence plus V segment. Antigen specificity was annotated against VDJdb with VDJmatch, allowing one amino acid substitution in CDR3. Through TCRdb reprocessing, the reads give one entry per CDR3 protein sequence; DNA is omitted. These V and J calls derive from TCRdb rather than the authors' analysis. The sample's own table lists 400,000 to 450,000 distinct CDR3 sequences. Less than 7.5% of the sample rests with the top ten.

To determine HCMV serostatus, a commercial ELISA kit was used to detect HCMV-specific IgG in serum. Peripheral blood mononuclear cells were isolated from blood by Ficoll density gradient centrifugation. The TCR originated in a woman aged 18-69 years in good health. The chain uses TRBV12-3 or TRBV12-4 and TRBJ2-5; TCRdb designates TRBD2, a call that cannot be tested without DNA. Sequencing input: blood T cells: a sorted CD56 or NKG2C T cell subset, CD4+ or CD8+ T cells, or bulk PBMC T cells (not recorded which). The CDR3 protein sequence reads: CASSFGTALADSETQYF.